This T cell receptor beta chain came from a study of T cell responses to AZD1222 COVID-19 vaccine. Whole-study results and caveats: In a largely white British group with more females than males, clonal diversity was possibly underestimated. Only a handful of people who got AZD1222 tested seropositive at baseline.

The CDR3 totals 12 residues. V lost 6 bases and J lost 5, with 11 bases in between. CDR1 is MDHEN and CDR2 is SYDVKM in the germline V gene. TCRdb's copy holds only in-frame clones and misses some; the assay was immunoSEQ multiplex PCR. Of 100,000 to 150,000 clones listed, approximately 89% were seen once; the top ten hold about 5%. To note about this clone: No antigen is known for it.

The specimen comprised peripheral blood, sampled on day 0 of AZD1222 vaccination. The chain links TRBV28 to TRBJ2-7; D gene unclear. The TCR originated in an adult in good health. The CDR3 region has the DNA TGTGCCAGCAGGGCCGCTGGCGACGAGCAGTACTTC. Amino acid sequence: CASRAAGDEQYF.